The entry below gives a single T cell receptor beta chain sequence along with its context. Its antigen remains unidentified. The data belong to a study of PD-1 blockade in classical Hodgkin lymphoma. The study, taken as a whole, reports: Reported baseline diversity: healthy donors highest, relapsed/refractory patients lowest. A significant rise in TCR diversity was seen by C4D1 for CD4+ cells but not for CD8+ cells. Reasons behind the repertoire differences stay unclear, perhaps disease activity or earlier therapy.

TCRdb's table, derived via immunoSEQ multiplex PCR, lists solely in-frame clones and lacks some. The data hold 9,000 to 13,000 clones, with around 74% observed a single time. Time point defined: cycle 4 day 1 (C4D1), after 6 weeks of nivolumab. The patients all showed relapse after autologous stem cell transplantation, while their brentuximab vedotin exposure varied. Starting with thawed PBMCs, CD4+ T cells were purified by magnetic negative selection. This sample comprised CD4+ T cells from blood, obtained before the fourth cycle of nivolumab. The source of this sequence is a human donor with classical Hodgkin lymphoma.

The CDR3 spells CASSFTGGENYGYTF. The CDR3 region has the DNA TGTGCCAGCAGCTTTACGGGGGGGGAAAACTATGGCTACACCTTC. This sequence joins TRBV7-2 and TRBJ1-2; possibly TRBD1 for D (5 bases). Trimming removed 3 bases at V and 2 bases at J, with 13 bases between. The germline gives CDR1 SGHTA, CDR2 FQGNSA. CDR3 length: 15 residues.